These 31 T cell receptor beta chains were sequenced from one sample in a study of blood T cell repertoires in COVID-19. TCRdb's table, derived via immunoSEQ multiplex PCR, lists solely in-frame clones and lacks some. The sample carries about 170,000 clones, approximately 86% recorded once. Sequencing was done on a sample of peripheral blood. These receptors were collected from a woman aged 80 or over with COVID-19, enrolled during active disease.

The chain recombines TRBV28 with TRBJ2-3, with TRBD2 matching over 7 bases. Per germline, CDR1 MDHEN and CDR2 SYDVKM. CDR3 length: 12 amino acids. CDR3 nucleotide sequence: TGTGCTACAAAGCGGGACACAGATACGCAGTATTTT. Translated: CATKRDTDTQYF.

A few counts support this clone. The V and J genes are TRBV12-3 or TRBV12-4 and TRBJ2-6; D call uncertain. This CDR3 has 13 residues. Trimming took off 6 bases at V and 2 bases at J, with 5 bases between the two ends. CDR3 bases: TGTGCCAGCAGCCGGGCTGGGGCCAACGTCCTGACTTTC. This encodes CASSRAGANVLTF.

This chain links TRBV9 with TRBJ2-1; weak D call: TRBD2 (5 bases). The ends were cut back, 3 bases at V and 5 bases at J, with 6 bases in the middle. Per germline, CDR1 SGDLS and CDR2 YYNGEE. CDR3 size: 12 residues. CDR3 bases: TGTGCCAGCAGCGAGAGGGACAATGAGCAGTTCTTC. This translates into CASSERDNEQFF.

This chain connects TRBV29-1 to TRBJ2-7; a possible D gene is TRBD1 (6 bases). CDR3 length: 12 residues. Deletions cut 7 bases from V and 2 bases from J, with 12 bases between. Germline CDR1 SQVTM, CDR2 ANQGSEA. In DNA, the CDR3 is TGCAGCGCTGGGACAAATCCCTACGAGCAGTACTTC. Protein: CSAGTNPYEQYF.

The chain carries TRBV6-5 and TRBJ1-4; 7 bases line up with TRBD1. V lost 6 bases and J lost 5; bases outside the gene matches: 9. CDR3 length equals 15 residues. CDR1 is MNHEY, CDR2 SVGAGI, per germline. CDR3 loop: CASSAYRGLNEKLFF. The DNA for the CDR3 is TGTGCCAGCAGCGCGTACAGGGGACTGAATGAAAAACTGTTTTTT.

The V and J genes are TRBV6-5 and TRBJ1-2; weak D call: TRBD1 (6 bases). Per germline, CDR1 MNHEY and CDR2 SVGAGI. With 6 bases removed from V and 4 bases from J, the gap between germline ends came to 12 bases. The CDR3 covers 13 residues. CDR3 sequence: CASSRDTRYGYTF. DNA for the CDR3: TGTGCCAGCAGCCGGGACACCCGCTATGGCTACACCTTC.

The chain couples TRBV11-2 to TRBJ1-2; 7 bases fit TRBD1. Germline-derived CDR1 and CDR2 are SGHAT and FQNNGV. This CDR3 is built from 14 residues. The junction had 10 bases not matched to a gene; V was cut back by 5 bases and J by 7 bases. The CDR3 DNA sequence: TGTGCCAGCAGCCCCGGGACAGCCTCCTCTGGCTACACCTTC. It codes for CASSPGTASSGYTF.

This clone has just a few counts. J is TRBJ2-7 and V is TRBV28; 7 bases map to TRBD2. V was clipped by 5 bases and J by 6 bases; unmatched bases: 7. The CDR3 spans 13 residues. Germline CDR1 and CDR2: MDHEN and SYDVKM. The CDR3 region has the DNA TGTGCCAGCAGTGCGGGAGTTCTCCCCGAGCAGTACTTC. This codes for CASSAGVLPEQYF.

The rearrangement joins TRBV15 to TRBJ2-7; D gene ambiguous. Trimming took off 2 bases at V and 0 bases at J, with 11 bases between the two ends. The CDR3 covers 15 residues. The germline gives CDR1 LNHNV, CDR2 YYDKDF (reference sequence). The CDR3 spells CATSRTIQLSYEQYF. DNA of the CDR3: TGTGCCACCAGCAGAACCATCCAACTCTCCTACGAGCAGTACTTC. The entire variable domain, with the rest obtained from reference TRBV15 and TRBJ2-7, is as follows: DAMVIQNPRYQVTQFGKPVTLSCSQTLNHNVMYWYQQKSSQAPKLLFHYYDKDFNNEADTPDNFQSRRPNTSFCFLDIRSPGLGDTAMYLCATSRTIQLSYEQYFGPGTRLTVT.

The chain uses TRBV15 and TRBJ1-1, with 8 nucleotides matching TRBD1. With 0 bases clipped from V and 5 bases from J, the junction kept 2 bases outside the gene matches. The CDR3 is 14 amino acids. Germline V gene sequence: CDR1 LNHNV, CDR2 YYDKDF (reference sequence). The CDR3 sequence is CATSREQGGTEAFF. In nucleotides, the CDR3 is TGTGCCACCAGCAGAGAACAGGGGGGTACTGAAGCTTTCTTT. Full variable domain (remainder filled in from reference TRBV15 and TRBJ1-1): DAMVIQNPRYQVTQFGKPVTLSCSQTLNHNVMYWYQQKSSQAPKLLFHYYDKDFNNEADTPDNFQSRRPNTSFCFLDIRSPGLGDTAMYLCATSREQGGTEAFFGQGTRLTVV.

The rearrangement uses TRBV24-1 and TRBJ2-1; 10 nucleotides agree with TRBD2. The germline CDR1 and CDR2 sequences are KGHDR and SFDVKD. V was clipped by 3 bases and J by 7 bases; unmatched bases: 8. The length of the CDR3 is 16 residues. The CDR3 loop is CATSDDLASGSNEQFF. The DNA for the CDR3 is TGTGCCACCAGTGATGACCTGGCTAGCGGGAGTAATGAGCAGTTCTTC.

This chain connects TRBV7-2 to TRBJ2-2, with TRBD1 identical over 7 bases. After removal of 2 bases from V and 4 bases from J, the junction contained 4 bases not matched to a gene. CDR3 size: 15 residues. The germline V gene has CDR1 SGHTA and CDR2 FQGNSA. CDR3 sequence: CASSLNAGGTGELFF. CDR3 sequence (DNA): TGTGCCAGCAGCTTAAACGCAGGGGGCACCGGGGAGCTGTTTTTT. Complete variable domain (other parts from reference TRBV7-2 and TRBJ2-2): GAGVSQSPSNKVTEKGKDVELRCDPISGHTALYWYRQSLGQGLEFLIYFQGNSAPDKSGLPSDRFSAERTGGSVSTLTIQRTQQEDSAVYLCASSLNAGGTGELFFGEGSRLTVL.

The genes are TRBV10-3 and TRBJ1-1; tentatively, D is TRBD1 (5 bases). Germline V gives CDR1 ENHRY, CDR2 SYGVKD. V was trimmed by 0 bases and J by 4 bases, leaving 12 bases between them. There are 15 residues in the CDR3. The CDR3, as DNA: TGTGCCATCAGTGAGTCTGGGGCCTTCGTCACTGAAGCTTTCTTT. It codes for CAISESGAFVTEAFF.

The rearrangement joins TRBV3-1 (or the pseudogene TRBV3-2) to TRBJ1-1; D gene ambiguous. Per the germline V gene, CDR1 is LGHDT and CDR2 is YNNKEL (reference sequence). The V gene lost 1 base and the J gene lost 0 bases, with 6 bases spanning the gap. The CDR3 runs to 14 residues. As DNA, the CDR3 is TGTGCCAGCAGCCAAGTGAACATGAACACTGAAGCTTTCTTT. This encodes CASSQVNMNTEAFF.

The chain carries TRBV19 and TRBJ1-4, with 7 bases that match TRBD1. This CDR3 comprises 14 residues. The trim removed 8 bases at V and 5 bases at J, leaving 8 bases unmatched. Germline V gives CDR1 LNHDA, CDR2 SQIVND (reference sequence). CDR3 DNA sequence: TGTGCCAGTCTTCGGACAGGCAGAAATGAAAAACTGTTTTTT. This codes for CASLRTGRNEKLFF.

The gene calls are TRBV6-6 and TRBJ2-7, with D possibly TRBD2 on 5 matching bases. CDR3 length equals 13 residues. Germline CDR1 is MNHNY and CDR2 is SVGAGI (reference sequence). V dropped 5 bases and J dropped 4 bases, with 12 bases sitting between them. CDR3: CASSTSSAYEQYF. Here the CDR3 DNA reads TGTGCCAGCAGTACTAGTTCAGCTTACGAGCAGTACTTC.

The J gene is TRBJ1-1, the V gene TRBV19, with a weak D call TRBD1 (6 bases). The CDR3 runs 15 residues. Germline assignment: CDR1 LNHDA and CDR2 SQIVND (reference sequence). With 7 bases removed from V and 3 bases from J, the gap between germline ends came to 18 bases. The CDR3 is CASTLSGGLDTEAFF. Here the CDR3 DNA reads TGTGCCAGTACTCTGTCGGGGGGCTTGGACACTGAAGCTTTCTTT.

The chain is built from TRBV3-1 (or the pseudogene TRBV3-2) and TRBJ1-2; TRBD1 matches at 9 bases. The V segment lost 2 bases and the J segment 0 bases; nucleotides outside the gene matches: 4. This CDR3 comprises 16 residues. Per the germline V gene, CDR1 is LGHDT and CDR2 is YNNKEL (reference sequence). The CDR3 sequence: CASSQPGQGSNYGYTF. CDR3 nucleotides: TGTGCCAGCAGCCAACCGGGACAGGGATCTAACTATGGCTACACCTTC.

CDR3 nucleotides: TGTGCCAGCAAGCGGGGGGTGGCACCAAATCAGCCCCAGCATTTT. Its protein is CASKRGVAPNQPQHF. The chain recombines TRBV28 with TRBJ1-5; TRBD1 is a possible D gene (5 bases). CDR1 is MDHEN, CDR2 SYDVKM, per germline. The CDR3 runs to 15 residues. V gave up 7 bases and J gave up 4 bases, with 17 bases separating them.

The V gene is TRBV5-1, the J gene TRBJ2-7; a weak D match, TRBD1 (7 bases). The CDR3 has 15 residues. Deletions cut 0 bases from V and 6 bases from J, with 16 bases between. Per germline, CDR1 SGHRS and CDR2 YFSETQ. The CDR3 loop is CASSLEAGGRGEQYF. DNA of the CDR3: TGCGCCAGCAGCTTGGAGGCAGGGGGGAGAGGCGAGCAGTACTTC. The variable domain in full, completed from reference TRBV5-1 and TRBJ2-7, reads KAGVTQTPRYLIKTRGQQVTLSCSPISGHRSVSWYQQTPGQGLQFLFEYFSETQRNKGNFPGRFSGRQFSNSRSEMNVSTLELGDSALYLCASSLEAGGRGEQYFGPGTRLTVT.

This clone was counted a few times. The chain employs TRBV2 and TRBJ2-7; D unresolved. The length of the CDR3 is 12 residues. The ends were cut back, 6 bases at V and 9 bases at J, with 15 bases in the middle. From germline, CDR1 is SNHLY and CDR2 FYNNEI. CDR3 coding DNA: TGTGCCAGCAGCGCCAGCCCAGCGAGGCAGTACTTC. Translation gives CASSASPARQYF.

V gene TRBV6-5 combines with J gene TRBJ1-1, with 7 bases fitting TRBD1. The V gene's germline CDR1 is MNHEY and CDR2 SVGAGI. The CDR3 spans 16 residues. The ends lost 2 bases at V and 1 base at J; junction bases unmatched: 7. The DNA for the CDR3 is TGTGCCAGCAGTTACGCCTGGACAGGAACGAACACTGAAGCTTTCTTT. It encodes CASSYAWTGTNTEAFF.

The V and J genes are TRBV7-2 and TRBJ2-3; D gene ambiguous. Between the trimmed V and J ends, which lost 1 base and 2 bases, there was a span of 7 bases. CDR1 is SGHTA and CDR2 is FQGNSA in the germline V gene. The CDR3 extends over 14 amino acids. The DNA of the CDR3 is TGTGCCAGCAGCTTAGGAGGCTTCACAGATACGCAGTATTTT. This gives the protein CASSLGGFTDTQYF.

The chain couples TRBV7-2 to TRBJ1-1; D gene unclear. V gave up 0 bases and J gave up 5 bases, with 10 bases separating them. Germline values: CDR1 SGHTA, CDR2 FQGNSA. This CDR3 has 14 residues. As DNA, the CDR3 is TGTGCCAGCAGCTTAGCGGGCAGTATAACTGAAGCTTTCTTT. This sequence encodes CASSLAGSITEAFF.

In this sample, this clone turned up once. J is TRBJ2-5 and V is TRBV27; TRBD2 agrees at 8 bases. Germline V CDR1 and CDR2: MNHEY, SMNVEV (reference sequence). V lost 6 bases, J lost 5 bases, and 8 bases stayed unmatched. This CDR3 is 14 amino acids long. This CDR3 is CASSLGGGRETQYF. CDR3 nucleotides: TGTGCCAGCAGCCTCGGGGGGGGCAGGGAGACCCAGTACTTC.

The rearrangement links TRBV6-5 to TRBJ2-2; maybe TRBD2 (6 bases). The CDR3 is made up of 15 amino acids. Between the trimmed V and J ends, which lost 6 bases and 0 bases, there was a span of 11 bases. Per germline, CDR1 MNHEY and CDR2 SVGAGI. The CDR3, as DNA: TGTGCCAGCAGACCGCTAGCGCCGAACACCGGGGAGCTGTTTTTT. This translates into CASRPLAPNTGELFF.

The chain joins TRBV6-5 to TRBJ1-1; 8 nucleotides align to TRBD1. This CDR3 region has 16 residues. From germline, CDR1 is MNHEY and CDR2 SVGAGI. The V and J ends lost 2 bases and 5 bases, in that order; junction bases with no gene match: 10. CDR3 bases: TGTGCCAGCAGTTACCTAGCAGGGGGCTTGGGGACTGAAGCTTTCTTT. Translating it yields CASSYLAGGLGTEAFF.

The rearrangement links TRBV19 to TRBJ2-1; 8 positions agree with TRBD1. J lost 3 bases, V lost 8 bases, and 3 bases had no gene match. The CDR3 is 13 amino acids. Germline CDR1 is LNHDA and CDR2 is SQIVND (reference sequence). The CDR3 here is CASRTGLYNEQFF. CDR3 coding DNA: TGTGCCAGTCGGACAGGGCTCTACAATGAGCAGTTCTTC.

The chain combines TRBV18 with TRBJ2-3; D remains unclear. In germline, CDR1 is KGHSH, CDR2 LQKENI. CDR3 size: 18 residues. Trimming cost V 3 bases and J 6 bases, with 25 bases left between them. The CDR3 sequence is CASSPGPHGDICWDTQYF. The CDR3 nucleotides are TGTGCCAGCTCACCTGGTCCCCATGGCGACATATGCTGGGATACGCAGTATTTT.

The chain combines TRBV28 with TRBJ1-1; D possibly corresponds to TRBD1 (5 bases). Germline V gives CDR1 MDHEN, CDR2 SYDVKM. This CDR3 has 13 amino acids. Trimming pared 10 bases from V and 2 bases from J, leaving 14 bases between. CDR3: CAIRWGGNTEAFF. Here the CDR3 DNA reads TGTGCCATCCGCTGGGGGGGAAACACTGAAGCTTTCTTT.

This rearrangement joins TRBV5-4 to TRBJ2-5, with D possibly TRBD1 on 6 matching bases. This CDR3 region has 13 residues. CDR1 is SGHNT and CDR2 is YYREEE in the germline V gene (reference sequence). Trimming took off 0 bases at V and 7 bases at J, with 10 bases between the two ends. CDR3 residues: CASSLGTEGTQYF. The CDR3 bases are TGTGCCAGCAGCTTGGGGACAGAAGGGACCCAGTACTTC.